This TCR beta chain was captured in a study of T cell responses to AZD1222 COVID-19 vaccine. Study findings and constraints: Researchers report vaccine-associated CD4 TCRs spanning spike, with dominance at 160-218 and 743-854.

Some second doses came at about 4 weeks and others at about 12 weeks; these were pooled. A remark on this clone: Its antigen is unidentified.

Method: immunoSEQ multiplex PCR; TCRdb's copy keeps in-frame clones and lacks some. The sample comprises 90,000 to 150,000 clones, 88% of which are singletons, and approximately 3.4% rests with the top ten. The germline V and J ends were trimmed by 3 bases and 1 base, with 9 bases remaining between them. Germline values: CDR1 DFQATT, CDR2 SNEGSKA (reference sequence). This CDR3 spans 13 amino acids. Source: peripheral blood, taken 28 days after the second AZD1222 dose. The receptor comes from an adult who received the AZD1222 COVID-19 vaccine. The chain joins TRBV20-1 to TRBJ1-1, with D uncertain. The CDR3 DNA reads as TGCAGTGCTAGTAGGCAGCAGAACACTGAAGCTTTCTTT. Translation: CSASRQQNTEAFF.